The clone carrying this T cell receptor (beta chain) has more than one count but fewer than ten. Germline V gives CDR1 DFQATT, CDR2 SNEGSKA (reference sequence). The CDR3 runs to 14 residues. Losses at the gene ends were 3 bases for V and 3 bases for J; bases not matched to a gene: 8. Preparation of the TCRbeta library involved a method that used unique molecular identifiers. TCRdb re-called the PCR reads through MiXCR, storing one row per CDR3 protein. The data show around 370,000 distinct CDR3 sequences, around 10% seen once. The record originates from a study of T-cell reconstitution after alpha-beta-depleted transplantation in children.

The receptor's source is a human donor who donated a stem cell graft to a child with acute lymphoblastic leukemia. V gene TRBV20-1 combines with J gene TRBJ2-7; 7 nucleotides agree with TRBD2. The source was PBMCs from the stem cell graft donor, collected from the stem cell graft. The CDR3 reads CSASKAGVVYEQYF. CDR3 DNA: TGCAGTGCTAGTAAGGCGGGAGTCGTCTACGAGCAGTACTTC.